Below, 6 T cell receptor beta chains from the same sample are listed, as sequenced in a study of shared clonotypes between healthy human individuals. Only in-frame clones appear in the TCRdb table, and some are missing; sequencing was by immunoSEQ multiplex PCR. The table has 2 million to 2.5 million clones, approximately 94% seen once; the top ten hold roughly 1%. Naivety among CD8 cells was defined by CD45RO negativity and positive CCR7 selection, thereby excluding terminally differentiated effector memory CD45RA+ cells. Sequenced material: naive CD8+ T cells sorted from blood. The origin of the receptors is a young man in good health.

The chain links TRBV9 to TRBJ2-2; TRBD2 might be the D (6 bases). V was cut by 0 bases and J by 5 bases, with 11 bases left in between. Germline CDR1 reads SGDLS; CDR2 reads YYNGEE. The length of the CDR3 is 15 residues. CDR3: CASSVALAMTGELFF. CDR3 sequence (DNA): TGTGCCAGCAGCGTAGCGCTAGCGATGACCGGGGAGCTGTTTTTT.

This sequence joins TRBV5-5 and TRBJ1-1; TRBD1 agrees at 7 bases. V lost 0 bases and J lost 3; bases outside the gene matches: 11. This CDR3 has 17 residues. The germline V gene encodes CDR1 SGHKS and CDR2 YYEKEE (reference sequence). Here the CDR3 DNA reads TGTGCCAGCAGCTTGGAATTGGCAGGGGGAATGGACACTGAAGCTTTCTTT. It is translated as CASSLELAGGMDTEAFF.

The gene calls are TRBV6-5 and TRBJ1-1; D remains ambiguous. The CDR3 consists of 13 residues. V was pared by 4 bases and J by 5 bases, with 11 bases between. From germline, CDR1 is MNHEY and CDR2 SVGAGI. In nucleotides, the CDR3 is TGTGCCAGCAGTTCTGACTGGGATACTGAAGCTTTCTTT. It yields the protein CASSSDWDTEAFF.

In its sample, this clone was seen once. The genes are TRBV19 and TRBJ1-6, with TRBD1 matching 7 bases. CDR1 and CDR2 (germline): LNHDA, SQIVND (reference sequence). V trimming: 4 bases; J trimming: 0 bases; junction bases outside the gene matches: 6. CDR3 length: 17 amino acids. CDR3 nucleotide sequence: TGTGCCAGTAGTACCACAGGGGCCAGCTCCTATAATTCACCCCTCCACTTT. Translation: CASSTTGASSYNSPLHF.

The gene calls are TRBV9 and TRBJ2-5; no firm D call. The germline V gene encodes CDR1 SGDLS and CDR2 YYNGEE. V shed 2 bases and J shed 4 bases, with 12 bases lying between them. The CDR3 has 14 amino acids. CDR3 residues: CASSVGSVRETQYF. The CDR3 DNA reads TGTGCCAGCAGCGTTGGGTCGGTTCGAGAGACCCAGTACTTC.

V gene TRBV7-9 combines with J gene TRBJ2-7, with TRBD2 matching 12 bases. The V gene's germline CDR1 is SEHNR and CDR2 FQNEAQ (reference sequence). J gave up 3 bases and V 8 bases, and 14 bases lay outside the gene matches. This CDR3 comprises 17 residues. CDR3 DNA: TGTGCCAGCTCCTTTGTCGGACTAGCGGGAAAGGACTACGAGCAGTACTTC. It specifies CASSFVGLAGKDYEQYF.